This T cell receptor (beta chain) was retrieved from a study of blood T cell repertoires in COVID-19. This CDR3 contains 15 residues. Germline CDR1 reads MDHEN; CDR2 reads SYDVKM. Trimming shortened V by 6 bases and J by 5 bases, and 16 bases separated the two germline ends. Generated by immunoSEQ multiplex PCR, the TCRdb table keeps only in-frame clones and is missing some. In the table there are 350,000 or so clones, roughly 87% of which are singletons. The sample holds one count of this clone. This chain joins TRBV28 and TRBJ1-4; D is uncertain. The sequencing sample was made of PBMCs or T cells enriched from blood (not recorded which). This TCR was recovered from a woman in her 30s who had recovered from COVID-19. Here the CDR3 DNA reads TGTGCCAGCAGCAGTCAGGTGTTACCCAATGAAAAACTGTTTTTT. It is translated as CASSSQVLPNEKLFF.